The 29 T cell receptor beta chains given below trace back to one sample, sequenced in a study of cytomegalovirus exposure and HLA in healthy donors. PCR involved 60 Vbeta and 13 Jbeta primers. The repertoire was sequenced with immunoSEQ multiplex PCR; TCRdb's copy has only in-frame clones and lacks some. The table includes 100,000 to 150,000 clones, around three quarters detected once. The sample taken for sequencing was PBMCs. These receptors were taken from a female donor in good health and CMV-seronegative.

A word on this clone: The junction shows a germline mismatch at one end, possibly a read error. The chain joins TRBV6-1 to TRBJ2-5; TRBD1 might be the D (6 bases). TRBJ2-7 explains the end of the DNA better; the J call may be wrong. This CDR3 contains 13 residues. The germline V gene encodes CDR1 MNHNS and CDR2 SASEGT. CDR3 coding DNA: TGTGTCAGCAGTGTGGACAGTCCATACGAGCAGTACTTC. It encodes CVSSVDSPYEQYF.

The V and J genes are TRBV7-9 and TRBJ1-3; TRBD1 might be the D (5 bases). Germline V gene data show CDR1 as SEHNR and CDR2 as FQNEAQ (reference sequence). The CDR3 runs 16 residues. V lost 1 base and J 2 bases, leaving 12 bases between the germline ends. CDR3 sequence: CASSLVETVAGNTIYF. The CDR3 DNA sequence: TGTGCCAGCAGCTTAGTCGAGACAGTGGCTGGAAACACCATATATTTT.

This clone was observed a few times. The CDR3 region is CASSLELIRTDTQYF. As DNA, the CDR3 is TGTGCCAGCAGCTTAGAGTTAATTCGCACAGATACGCAGTATTTT. V and J are TRBV11-2 and TRBJ2-3; D is unclear. The CDR3 contains 15 residues. Germline CDR1 reads SGHAT; CDR2 reads FQNNGV. The V end lost 0 bases, the J end lost 1 base, and 8 bases lay between the germline ends. Variable domain in full (rest from reference TRBV11-2 and TRBJ2-3): EAGVAQSPRYKIIEKRQSVAFWCNPISGHATLYWYQQILGQGPKLLIQFQNNGVVDDSQLPKDRFSAERLKGVDSTLKIQPAKLEDSAVYLCASSLELIRTDTQYFGPGTRLTVL.

The table lists this clone with a few counts. This chain links TRBV5-1 with TRBJ2-3; 9 nucleotides match TRBD1. Germline values: CDR1 SGHRS, CDR2 YFSETQ. This CDR3 is built from 16 residues. Germline trimming cut 3 bases from V and 3 bases from J; bases unmatched to any gene: 8. This CDR3 is CASSSYRGRPTDTQYF. The DNA for the CDR3 is TGCGCCAGCAGCTCCTACAGGGGGCGGCCGACAGATACGCAGTATTTT.

V usage is TRBV5-6 and J usage is TRBJ1-1; no firm D call. The germline V and J ends were trimmed by 4 bases and 4 bases, with 11 bases remaining between them. CDR1 and CDR2 from the germline V gene are SGHDT and YYEEEE. The CDR3 is made up of 13 amino acids. The CDR3 DNA follows: TGTGCCAGCAGCGCTGGAGTAGGCACTGAAGCTTTCTTT. Protein product: CASSAGVGTEAFF.

V is TRBV10-2 and J is TRBJ2-2; D gene ambiguous. The V end lost 0 bases, the J end lost 0 bases, and 11 bases lay between the germline ends. CDR1 WSHSY and CDR2 SAAADI come from the germline V gene. CDR3 length: 17 residues. The CDR3 sequence is CASSESNNLPNTGELFF. CDR3 coding DNA: TGCGCCAGCAGTGAGTCGAACAACCTTCCGAACACCGGGGAGCTGTTTTTT.

The chain couples TRBV6-5 to TRBJ2-3; 7 positions agree with TRBD1. Germline trimming cut 6 bases from V and 2 bases from J; bases unmatched to any gene: 5. This CDR3 contains 14 residues. The germline V gene has CDR1 MNHEY and CDR2 SVGAGI. CDR3 nucleotide sequence: TGTGCCAGCAGAGGGACAGCCTACACAGATACGCAGTATTTT. Its protein is CASRGTAYTDTQYF.

This sequence joins TRBV29-1 and TRBJ2-7; 7 bases align to TRBD1. The germline CDR1 and CDR2 sequences are SQVTM and ANQGSEA. The CDR3 has 12 residues. With V trimmed by 7 bases and J by 2 bases, 5 bases remained unmatched. The CDR3 sequence is CSGLGTAYEQYF. The CDR3 DNA follows: TGCAGCGGCCTCGGGACAGCCTACGAGCAGTACTTC.

The rearrangement links TRBV7-2 to TRBJ2-3, with TRBD2 matching over 14 bases. Germline V gives CDR1 SGHTA, CDR2 FQGNSA. With V trimmed by 4 bases and J by 2 bases, 2 bases remained unmatched. The CDR3 extends over 16 amino acids. The CDR3 DNA reads as TGTGCCAGCAGCTGGACTAGCGGGGGGTACACAGATACGCAGTATTTT. Translating gives CASSWTSGGYTDTQYF.

This clone was observed once. The chain uses TRBV9 and TRBJ1-3, with D possibly being TRBD1 (6 bases). With 0 bases removed from V and 4 bases from J, the gap between germline ends came to 14 bases. This CDR3 contains 16 residues. The germline CDR1 and CDR2 sequences are SGDLS and YYNGEE. The chain's CDR3 is CASSVEVQGYGNTIYF. In DNA form, the CDR3 reads TGTGCCAGCAGCGTAGAGGTGCAGGGGTACGGAAACACCATATATTTT.

The chain couples TRBV25-1 to TRBJ2-5; TRBD1 agrees at 7 bases. The J call may be in error: the DNA end matches TRBJ2-7 better. Germline V CDR1 and CDR2: MGHDK, SYGVNS. The CDR3 sequence is 15 residues long. The CDR3 is CASSKTGSLSYEQYF. CDR3 nucleotide sequence: TGTGCCAGCAGTAAGACAGGGTCCCTCTCCTACGAGCAGTACTTC.

The rearrangement joins TRBV9 to TRBJ1-2, with 7 bases lining up with TRBD1. The CDR3 consists of 15 residues. Trimming removed 7 bases from V and 2 bases from J; junction bases left unmatched: 11. Germline assignment: CDR1 SGDLS and CDR2 YYNGEE. For the CDR3, the DNA is TGTGCCAGCTGGGCTGGGCAGGGGGAAAACTATGGCTACACCTTC. This sequence encodes CASWAGQGENYGYTF.

This chain joins TRBV30 and TRBJ2-3; D is ambiguous. This CDR3 has 13 amino acids. Per germline, CDR1 GTSNPN and CDR2 SVGIG (reference sequence). V lost 4 bases, J lost 1 base, and 9 bases lay in between. CDR3 bases: TGTGCCTGGACCTTAAGCCGCACAGATACGCAGTATTTT. Translating it yields CAWTLSRTDTQYF.

This clone was detected a few times. V gene TRBV6-5 combines with J gene TRBJ2-7, with TRBD2 identical over 9 bases. CDR3 length: 15 residues. The ends lost 0 bases at V and 2 bases at J; junction bases unmatched: 2. The germline V gene has CDR1 MNHEY and CDR2 SVGAGI. CDR3 nucleotides: TGTGCCAGCAGTTACTCTAGCGGGAGCCCCTACGAGCAGTACTTC. As protein: CASSYSSGSPYEQYF.

The gene calls are TRBV7-8 and TRBJ1-1; D remains ambiguous. CDR3 length equals 15 residues. Between the trimmed V and J ends, which lost 4 bases and 0 bases, there was a span of 12 bases. Germline-derived CDR1 and CDR2 are SGHVS and FQNEAQ. The CDR3 bases are TGTGCCAGCAGCTCGACGCGGGCGGTGAACACTGAAGCTTTCTTT. The encoded protein is CASSSTRAVNTEAFF.

V usage is TRBV6-1 and J usage is TRBJ2-2, with D tentatively TRBD2 (6 bases). The ends were cut back, 7 bases at V and 5 bases at J, with 17 bases in the middle. In germline, CDR1 is MNHNS, CDR2 SASEGT. The CDR3 sequence is 15 residues long. The CDR3 nucleotides read TGTGCCAGCATGATGGGTGTTGGGGGGACCGGGGAGCTGTTTTTT. Residues: CASMMGVGGTGELFF.

V is TRBV27 and J is TRBJ2-5; no reliable D call. Near its end, the DNA agrees better with TRBJ2-7, so the J call may be wrong. The germline V gene encodes CDR1 MNHEY and CDR2 SMNVEV (reference sequence). The CDR3 has 15 amino acids. The CDR3 nucleotides are TGTGCCAGCAGTTTATCGGTGCCCTTGGGCCACGAGCAGTACTTC. Its protein product is CASSLSVPLGHEQYF.

The chain has TRBV6-1 and TRBJ2-1, with unresolved D. Germline V gene sequence: CDR1 MNHNS, CDR2 SASEGT. V lost 7 bases, J lost 6 bases, and 10 bases lay in between. This CDR3 region has 12 residues. The CDR3 is CASTPFGNEQFF. The CDR3 DNA is TGTGCCAGCACCCCCTTCGGCAATGAGCAGTTCTTC.

This sequence joins TRBV2 and TRBJ2-3, with D possibly TRBD1 on 6 matching bases. CDR1 and CDR2 from the germline V gene are SNHLY and FYNNEI. V was trimmed by 4 bases and J by 3 bases, leaving 17 bases between them. The CDR3 is 16 amino acids. CDR3 sequence reads: CASSAPQGRGTDTQYF. DNA for the CDR3: TGTGCCAGCAGTGCCCCTCAGGGGAGAGGGACAGATACGCAGTATTTT.

The chain uses TRBV6-4 and TRBJ2-1; TRBD2 aligns across 8 bases. Germline V CDR1 and CDR2: MRHNA, SNTAGT. J gave up 7 bases and V 4 bases, and 6 bases lay outside the gene matches. This CDR3 spans 14 amino acids. Here the CDR3 DNA reads TGTGCCAGCAGTGCGGGGGGGCAAGTAAATGAGCAGTTCTTC. Translation: CASSAGGQVNEQFF.

The chain uses TRBV18 and TRBJ1-4; 7 bases line up with TRBD1. V was clipped by 6 bases and J by 8 bases; unmatched bases: 6. The CDR3 sequence is 13 residues long. CDR1 is KGHSH and CDR2 is LQKENI in the germline V gene. CDR3: CASSRTGGEKLFF. The CDR3, as DNA: TGTGCCAGCTCGCGGACAGGTGGAGAAAAACTGTTTTTT.

J is TRBJ2-7 and V is TRBV13; 7 bases are a match to TRBD1. V shed 3 bases and J 2 bases; nucleotides not matched to a gene: 10. The CDR3 consists of 16 residues. The germline CDR1 and CDR2 sequences are PRHDT and FYEKMQ (reference sequence). The CDR3 loop reads CASSLSGTVTTYEQYF. CDR3 DNA: TGTGCCAGCAGCTTGTCAGGGACAGTCACCACCTACGAGCAGTACTTC.

V usage is TRBV6-6 and J usage is TRBJ2-5; 9 positions match TRBD1. CDR1 and CDR2 (germline): MNHNY, SVGAGI (reference sequence). The CDR3 loop spans 16 amino acids. Unmatched junction bases numbered 13, after V lost 7 bases and J lost 4 bases. The CDR3 coding sequence is TGTGCCAGCAATCTGGGGACAGGGCTCCTTGTAGAGACCCAGTACTTC. Residues: CASNLGTGLLVETQYF.

The CDR3 is CASRPTPSGRTYNEQFF. DNA for the CDR3: TGTGCCAGCAGGCCTACCCCTAGCGGGAGGACCTACAATGAGCAGTTCTTC. The chain couples TRBV27 to TRBJ2-1, with 11 bases that match TRBD2. J was trimmed by 2 bases and V by 6 bases; bases with no gene match: 9. This CDR3 comprises 17 residues. Looked up from germline, CDR1 is MNHEY and CDR2 is SMNVEV (reference sequence).

The rearrangement links TRBV6-6 to TRBJ2-7; 8 positions match TRBD2. This CDR3 is 14 amino acids long. Trimming cost V 6 bases and J 5 bases; bases outside gene matches: 9. CDR1 is MNHNY and CDR2 is SVGAGI in the germline V gene (reference sequence). The chain's CDR3 is CASRGTSLGHEQYF. The CDR3 DNA sequence: TGTGCCAGCAGGGGGACTAGTCTCGGCCACGAGCAGTACTTC.

This clone was detected a few times. The gene calls are TRBV28 and TRBJ2-1; D remains unclear. Between the trimmed V and J ends, which lost 2 bases and 12 bases, there was a span of 8 bases. Per germline, CDR1 MDHEN and CDR2 SYDVKM. The CDR3 spans 11 residues. The chain's CDR3 is CASSLGLRQFF. CDR3 in DNA: TGTGCCAGCAGTTTAGGTCTGCGGCAGTTCTTC. The full variable domain, completed using reference TRBV28 and TRBJ2-1, is DVKVTQSSRYLVKRTGEKVFLECVQDMDHENMFWYRQDPGLGLRLIYFSYDVKMKEKGDIPEGYSVSREKKERFSLILESASTNQTSMYLCASSLGLRQFFGPGTRLTVL.

This clone was seen a few times. This chain uses TRBV6-1 with TRBJ2-2; TRBD1 aligns across 7 bases. The CDR3 is 14 residues long. CDR1 and CDR2 (germline): MNHNS, SASEGT. V shed 7 bases, J shed 0 bases, and the junction held 2 bases outside the gene matches. CDR3 protein: CASTTGTNTGELFF. CDR3 nucleotides: TGTGCCAGCACGACAGGGACGAACACCGGGGAGCTGTTTTTT.

The J gene is TRBJ1-1, the V gene TRBV9; D may be TRBD1 (5 bases). The CDR3 has 16 amino acids. From germline, CDR1 is SGDLS and CDR2 YYNGEE. V was pared by 3 bases and J by 7 bases, with 22 bases between. Here the CDR3 reads CASSATLGGEMGEAFF. CDR3 sequence (DNA): TGTGCCAGCAGCGCCACTTTGGGGGGGGAGATGGGTGAAGCTTTCTTT. The entire variable domain, with the rest obtained from reference TRBV9 and TRBJ1-1, is as follows: DSGVTQTPKHLITATGQRVTLRCSPRSGDLSVYWYQQSLDQGLQFLIQYYNGEERAKGNILERFSAQQFPDLHSELNLSSLELGDSALYFCASSATLGGEMGEAFFGQGTRLTVV.

V is TRBV9 and J is TRBJ1-6; tentative D call: TRBD1 (6 bases). V gave up 4 bases and J gave up 9 bases, with 17 bases separating them. Germline V gene data show CDR1 as SGDLS and CDR2 as YYNGEE. CDR3 length: 15 amino acids. For the CDR3, the DNA is TGTGCCAGCAGCCCGACTGGCAGGGGCGGTTCACCCCTCCACTTT. It is translated as CASSPTGRGGSPLHF.